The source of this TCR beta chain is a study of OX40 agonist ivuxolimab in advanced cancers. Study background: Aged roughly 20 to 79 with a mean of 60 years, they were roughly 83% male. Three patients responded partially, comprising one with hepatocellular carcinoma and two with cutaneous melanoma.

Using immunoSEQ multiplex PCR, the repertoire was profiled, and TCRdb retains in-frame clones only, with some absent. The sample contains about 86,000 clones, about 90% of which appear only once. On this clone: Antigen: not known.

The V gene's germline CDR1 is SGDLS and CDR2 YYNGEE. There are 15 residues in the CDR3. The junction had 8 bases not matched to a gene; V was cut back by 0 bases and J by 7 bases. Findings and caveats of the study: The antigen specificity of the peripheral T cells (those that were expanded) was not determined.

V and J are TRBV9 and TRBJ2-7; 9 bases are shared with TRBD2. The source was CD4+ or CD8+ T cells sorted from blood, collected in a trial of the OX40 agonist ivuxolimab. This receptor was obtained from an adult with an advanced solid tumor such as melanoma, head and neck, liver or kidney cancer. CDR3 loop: CASSVAASGMGEQYF. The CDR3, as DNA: TGTGCCAGCAGCGTAGCGGCTAGCGGGATGGGGGAGCAGTACTTC.